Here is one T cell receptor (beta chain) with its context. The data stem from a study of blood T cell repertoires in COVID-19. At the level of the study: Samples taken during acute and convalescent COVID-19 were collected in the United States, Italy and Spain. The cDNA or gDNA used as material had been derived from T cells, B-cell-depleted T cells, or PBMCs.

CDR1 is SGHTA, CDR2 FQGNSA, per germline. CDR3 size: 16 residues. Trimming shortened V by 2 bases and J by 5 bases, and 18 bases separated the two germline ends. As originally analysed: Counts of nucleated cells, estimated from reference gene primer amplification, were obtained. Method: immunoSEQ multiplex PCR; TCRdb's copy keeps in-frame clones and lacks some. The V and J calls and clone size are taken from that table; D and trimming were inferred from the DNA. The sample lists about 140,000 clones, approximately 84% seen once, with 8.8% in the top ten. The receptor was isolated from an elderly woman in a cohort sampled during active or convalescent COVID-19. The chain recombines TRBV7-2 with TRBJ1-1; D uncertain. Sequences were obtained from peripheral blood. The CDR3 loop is CASSLLGSSGGTEAFF. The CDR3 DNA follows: TGTGCCAGCAGCTTACTTGGGTCGTCAGGAGGAACTGAAGCTTTCTTT.